This T cell receptor (beta chain) was profiled in a study of shared T cell receptors in the human thymus. CDR3 length equals 13 residues. V shed 4 bases and J shed 4 bases, with 11 bases lying between them. Germline CDR1 and CDR2: SQVTM and ANQGSEA. In its sample, this clone was seen once. Clones were read by immunoSEQ multiplex PCR, and TCRdb kept only the in-frame ones, dropping some. The table shows 600,000 to 900,000 clones, with 70% to 90% occurring only once. This sample also belongs to another study, concerning human thymus T cells. From that study: Congenital heart defects were the reason for the corrective surgery that the donors, healthy Finnish infants, were having. Corrective cardiac surgery supplied the resected thymus tissue. Repertoires from thymus and blood appeared to show biased V and J gene usage. Unrelated individuals were reported by related research to share highly overlapping thymic repertoires.

The receptor's source is a girl under two years old with a congenital heart defect. Source material: thymocytes. The V gene is TRBV29-1, the J gene TRBJ1-3; D is uncertain. This CDR3 is CSVVFARGNTIYF. CDR3 sequence (DNA): TGCAGCGTTGTTTTTGCGAGGGGAAACACCATATATTTT.